These T cell receptor beta chains were read from a single sample in a study of cytomegalovirus exposure and HLA in healthy donors. Sequencing used immunoSEQ multiplex PCR; TCRdb keeps in-frame clones, though not all of them. This listing includes 40,000 or so clones. The specimen sequenced was PBMCs. The origin of the receptors is a male donor in good health and CMV-seronegative. CDR3s include the opening cysteine and the closing phenylalanine or tryptophan. D genes are given only for firm matches. Size tells how often a clone was seen (once, few, many) or the class of an expanded clone, and some rows leave it out.

J gene | V gene | CDR3 length | D gene | clone size | CDR3 protein | CDR3 DNA
TRBJ1-1 | TRBV10-3 | 14 | - | - | CAISESAGDTEAFF | TGTGCCATCAGTGAGTCGGCAGGCGACACTGAAGCTTTCTTT
TRBJ2-2 | TRBV5-4 | 15 | - | - | CASSIRQANTGELFF | TGTGCCAGCAGCATACGACAGGCGAACACCGGGGAGCTGTTTTTT
TRBJ2-7 | TRBV6-5 | 13 | TRBD1 | - | CASSYGGQWEQYF | TGTGCCAGCAGTTACGGGGGACAGTGGGAGCAGTACTTC
TRBJ2-2 | TRBV18 | 15 | - | - | CASSQNTGNTGELFF | TGTGCCAGCTCACAAAACACAGGGAACACCGGGGAGCTGTTTTTT
TRBJ2-7 | TRBV28 | 16 | TRBD1 | - | CASSLDRGRSSYEQYF | TGTGCCAGCAGTCTCGACAGGGGCCGATCGTCCTACGAGCAGTACTTC
TRBJ1-4 | TRBV19 | 16 | TRBD1 | - | CASSPTGGRTNEKLFF | TGTGCCAGTAGTCCCACAGGGGGCAGAACTAATGAAAAACTGTTTTTT
TRBJ1-3 | TRBV6-1 | 14 | - | - | CASRGPDFGNTIYF | TGTGCCAGCAGGGGTCCGGACTTTGGAAACACCATATATTTT
TRBJ2-1 | TRBV7-3 | 18 | TRBD2 | - | CASSLTHLAAEPWNEQFF | TGTGCCAGCAGCTTAACGCATCTAGCGGCAGAACCATGGAATGAGCAGTTCTTC
TRBJ1-1 | TRBV10-3 | 14 | TRBD1 | - | CAISGRDRDTEAFF | TGTGCCATCAGTGGCCGGGACAGAGACACTGAAGCTTTCTTT
TRBJ2-5 | TRBV29-1 | 15 | - | - | CSVEGGRGRGETQYF | TGCAGCGTTGAAGGGGGGCGGGGGAGAGGGGAGACCCAGTACTTC
TRBJ2-7 | TRBV27 | 10 | TRBD1 | - | CARDRGRRYF | TGTGCCCGCGACAGGGGGCGTAGGTACTTC
TRBJ1-5 | TRBV19 | 16 | TRBD1 | - | CASSARDRGLAQPQHF | TGTGCCAGTAGTGCAAGGGACAGGGGGCTAGCTCAGCCCCAGCATTTT
TRBJ1-2 | TRBV28 | 13 | - | - | CASVGGFNYGYTF | TGTGCCAGCGTCGGGGGGTTTAACTATGGCTACACCTTC
TRBJ2-7 | TRBV28 | 14 | TRBD2 | - | CASSRSGSAYEQYF | TGTGCCAGCAGCCGTAGCGGGAGCGCCTACGAGCAGTACTTC
TRBJ2-7 | TRBV9 | 14 | - | - | CASSVGQASYEQYF | TGTGCCAGCAGCGTAGGACAGGCGTCCTACGAGCAGTACTTC
TRBJ2-7 | TRBV27 | 19 | TRBD2 | - | CASSRTGFRPSGSSYEQYF | TGTGCCAGCAGTCGAACAGGATTCCGCCCTAGCGGGAGCTCCTACGAGCAGTACTTC
TRBJ1-2 | TRBV30 | 15 | - | - | CAWREKGLSNYGYTF | TGTGCCTGGAGGGAGAAGGGACTCTCTAACTATGGCTACACCTTC
TRBJ2-3 | TRBV4-2 | 18 | TRBD2 | - | CASSLGSEGLGGSGTQYF | TGTGCCAGCAGCCTCGGCTCCGAGGGACTAGGAGGTTCGGGAACGCAGTATTTT
TRBJ2-1 | TRBV5-1 | 14 | - | - | CASSRPGQYNEQFF | TGCGCCAGCAGCCGACCTGGACAGTACAATGAGCAGTTCTTC
TRBJ2-7 | TRBV7-2 | 13 | - | - | CASSFGPSYEQYF | TGTGCCAGCAGTTTTGGGCCGAGCTACGAGCAGTACTTC
TRBJ2-7 | TRBV25-1 | 14 | TRBD1 | - | CASSELGQVYEQYF | TGTGCCAGCAGTGAATTGGGACAGGTATACGAGCAGTACTTC
TRBJ1-3 | TRBV6-1 | 16 | TRBD1 | medium-sized | CASSAEQGSSGNTIYF | TGTGCCAGCAGTGCCGAACAGGGGTCCTCTGGAAACACCATATATTTT
TRBJ2-5 | TRBV2 | 13 | - | - | CASTVDGGETQYF | TGTGCCAGCACTGTAGACGGGGGAGAGACCCAGTACTTC
TRBJ1-2 | TRBV5-1 | 13 | - | - | CASSAARAAGYTF | TGCGCCAGCAGCGCTGCCAGGGCCGCTGGCTACACCTTC
TRBJ2-7 | TRBV9 | 15 | TRBD2 | - | CASSAAGTSGYEQYF | TGTGCCAGCAGCGCCGCCGGGACTAGCGGCTACGAGCAGTACTTC
TRBJ1-5 | TRBV28 | 15 | - | - | CASRGAQLSNQPQHF | TGTGCCAGCAGGGGGGCCCAGTTATCCAATCAGCCCCAGCATTTT
TRBJ2-1 | TRBV5-4 | 16 | - | - | CASSAGPLSSYNEQFF | TGTGCCAGCAGCGCGGGACCCCTCAGCTCCTACAATGAGCAGTTCTTC
TRBJ2-2 | TRBV6-1 | 14 | - | - | CASSLQGRTGELFF | TGTGCCAGCAGTCTACAGGGTCGGACCGGGGAGCTGTTTTTT
TRBJ2-3 | TRBV29-1 | 13 | - | - | CSASRSGTDTQYF | TGCAGCGCCTCTCGCAGCGGCACAGATACGCAGTATTTT
TRBJ2-7 | TRBV2 | 14 | TRBD2 | - | CASDQSGTYYEQYF | TGTGCCAGCGATCAAAGCGGGACCTACTACGAGCAGTACTTC
TRBJ1-1 | TRBV10-3 | 13 | - | - | CAISVGVNTEAFF | TGTGCCATCAGTGTAGGAGTGAACACTGAAGCTTTCTTT
TRBJ2-1 | TRBV7-2 | 15 | TRBD2 | - | CASSTRLAGENEQFF | TGTGCCAGCAGCACCCGACTAGCGGGAGAGAATGAGCAGTTCTTC
TRBJ2-6 | TRBV2 | 20 | - | - | CASSEIPPGARTSGANVLTF | TGTGCCAGCAGTGAAATCCCGCCAGGGGCGCGCACTTCCGGGGCCAACGTCCTGACTTTC
TRBJ2-7 | TRBV5-5 | 15 | - | - | CASSPQGLRAYEQYF | TGTGCCAGCAGCCCGCAGGGGTTAAGGGCCTACGAGCAGTACTTC
TRBJ2-7 | TRBV29-1 | 12 | - | - | CSVSSRGGEQYF | TGCAGCGTTAGTAGTAGGGGGGGAGAGCAGTACTTC
TRBJ1-5 | TRBV7-2 | 13 | - | - | CASSLQGNQPQHF | TGTGCCAGCAGCTTACAGGGAAATCAGCCCCAGCATTTT
TRBJ2-7 | TRBV5-1 | 12 | - | - | CASSSDGDEQYF | TGCGCCAGCAGCTCGGACGGGGACGAGCAGTACTTC
TRBJ2-7 | TRBV7-2 | 14 | - | - | CASSRRQENYEQYF | TGTGCCAGCAGCCGACGACAGGAGAACTACGAGCAGTACTTC
TRBJ2-7 | TRBV2 | 15 | TRBD2 | - | CASRRLAGGTYEQYF | TGTGCCAGCAGGAGACTAGCGGGAGGAACCTACGAGCAGTACTTC
TRBJ2-7 | TRBV6-6 | 16 | TRBD2 | - | CASRPSSGTSGSEQYF | TGTGCCAGCAGACCCTCTTCCGGGACTAGCGGGAGCGAGCAGTACTTC
TRBJ2-1 | TRBV6-6 | 14 | - | - | CASSYGAEPNEQFF | TGTGCCAGCAGTTACGGAGCGGAGCCGAATGAGCAGTTCTTC
TRBJ1-2 | TRBV28 | 19 | - | - | CASSPYAYGEAFMGYGYTF | TGTGCCAGCAGCCCTTATGCCTACGGGGAAGCCTTCATGGGCTATGGCTACACCTTC